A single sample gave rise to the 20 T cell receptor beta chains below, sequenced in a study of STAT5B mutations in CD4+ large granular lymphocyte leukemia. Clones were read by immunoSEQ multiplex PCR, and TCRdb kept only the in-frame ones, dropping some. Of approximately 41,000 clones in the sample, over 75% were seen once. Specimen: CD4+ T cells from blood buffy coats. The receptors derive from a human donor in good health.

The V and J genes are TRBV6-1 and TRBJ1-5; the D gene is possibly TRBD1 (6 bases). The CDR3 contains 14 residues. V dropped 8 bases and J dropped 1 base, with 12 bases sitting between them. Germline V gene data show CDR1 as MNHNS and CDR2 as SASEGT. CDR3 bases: TGTGCCAGCGGTGGGGGGGCGAGCAATCAGCCCCAGCATTTT. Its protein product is CASGGGASNQPQHF.

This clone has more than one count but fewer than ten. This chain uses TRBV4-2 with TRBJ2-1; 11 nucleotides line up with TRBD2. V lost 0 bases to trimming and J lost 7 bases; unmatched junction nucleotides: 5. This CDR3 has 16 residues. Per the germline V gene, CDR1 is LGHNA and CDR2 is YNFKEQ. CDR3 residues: CASSQELAGVSNEQFF. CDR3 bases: TGTGCCAGCAGCCAAGAACTAGCGGGAGTGTCAAATGAGCAGTTCTTC.

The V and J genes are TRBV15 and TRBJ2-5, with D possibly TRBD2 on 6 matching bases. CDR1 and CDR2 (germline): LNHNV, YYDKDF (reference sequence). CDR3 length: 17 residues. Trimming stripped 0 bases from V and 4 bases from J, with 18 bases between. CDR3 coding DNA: TGTGCCACCAGCAGAGATTGGGGCGGGAATGGAGGAGAGACCCAGTACTTC. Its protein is CATSRDWGGNGGETQYF.

The CDR3 region has the DNA TGTGCCAGTAGTATCCAACAGGGACCTGGAAACACCATATATTTT. Translation: CASSIQQGPGNTIYF. The V call is TRBV19, the J call TRBJ1-3; D perhaps matches TRBD1 (6 bases). Deletions cut 3 bases from V and 2 bases from J, with 11 bases between. The CDR3 has 15 residues. Germline CDR1 is LNHDA and CDR2 is SQIVND (reference sequence).

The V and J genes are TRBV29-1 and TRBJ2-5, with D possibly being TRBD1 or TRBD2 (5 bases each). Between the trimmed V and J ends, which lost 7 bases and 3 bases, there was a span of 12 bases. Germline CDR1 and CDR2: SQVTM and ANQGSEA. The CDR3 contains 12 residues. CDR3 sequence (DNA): TGCAGCGGGGGGACCTTCAAAGAGACCCAGTACTTC. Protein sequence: CSGGTFKETQYF.

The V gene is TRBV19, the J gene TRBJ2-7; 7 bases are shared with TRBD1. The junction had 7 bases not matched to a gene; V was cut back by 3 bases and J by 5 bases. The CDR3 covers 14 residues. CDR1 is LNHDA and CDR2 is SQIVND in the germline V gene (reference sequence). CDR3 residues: CASSINWDSHEQYF. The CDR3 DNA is TGTGCCAGTAGTATTAATTGGGACAGCCACGAGCAGTACTTC. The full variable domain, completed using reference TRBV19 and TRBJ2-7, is DGGITQSPKYLFRKEGQNVTLSCEQNLNHDAMYWYRQDPGQGLRLIYYSQIVNDFQKGDIAEGYSVSREKKESFPLTVTSAQKNPTAFYLCASSINWDSHEQYFGPGTRLTVT.

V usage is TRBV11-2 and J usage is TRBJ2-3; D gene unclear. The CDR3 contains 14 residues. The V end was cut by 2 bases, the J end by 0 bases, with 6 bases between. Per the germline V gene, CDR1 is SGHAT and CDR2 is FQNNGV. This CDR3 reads CASSLLTSTDTQYF. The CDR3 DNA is TGTGCCAGCAGCTTACTGACGAGCACAGATACGCAGTATTTT.

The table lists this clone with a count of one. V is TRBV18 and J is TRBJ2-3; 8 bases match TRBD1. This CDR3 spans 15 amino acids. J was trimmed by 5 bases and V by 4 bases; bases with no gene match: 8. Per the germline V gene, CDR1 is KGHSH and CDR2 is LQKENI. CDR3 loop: CASSHPGQDQDTQYF. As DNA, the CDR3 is TGTGCCAGCTCACATCCGGGACAGGACCAAGATACGCAGTATTTT.

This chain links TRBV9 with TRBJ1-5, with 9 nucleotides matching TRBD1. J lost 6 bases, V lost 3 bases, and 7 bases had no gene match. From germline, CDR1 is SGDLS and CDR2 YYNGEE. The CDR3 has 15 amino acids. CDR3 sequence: CASSAGQGRGQPQHF. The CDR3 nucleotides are TGTGCCAGCAGCGCCGGACAGGGGAGAGGTCAGCCCCAGCATTTT.

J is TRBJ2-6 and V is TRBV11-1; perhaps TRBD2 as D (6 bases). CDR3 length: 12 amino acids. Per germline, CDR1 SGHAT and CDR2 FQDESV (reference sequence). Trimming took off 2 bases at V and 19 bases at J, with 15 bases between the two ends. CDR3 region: CASSLMGGGKTF. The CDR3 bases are TGTGCCAGCAGCTTAATGGGCGGAGGGAAAACTTTC.

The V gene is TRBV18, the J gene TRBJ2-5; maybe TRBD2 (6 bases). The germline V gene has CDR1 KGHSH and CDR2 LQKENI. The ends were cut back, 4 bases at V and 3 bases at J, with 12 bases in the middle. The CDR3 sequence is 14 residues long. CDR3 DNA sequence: TGTGCCAGCTCACTCATCACGGGGGAAGAGACCCAGTACTTC. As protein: CASSLITGEETQYF.

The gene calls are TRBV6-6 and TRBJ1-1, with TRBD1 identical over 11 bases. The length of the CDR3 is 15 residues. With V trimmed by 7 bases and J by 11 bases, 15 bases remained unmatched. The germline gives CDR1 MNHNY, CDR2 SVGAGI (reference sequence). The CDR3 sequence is CASTPGTGGQERAFF. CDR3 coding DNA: TGTGCCAGCACACCCGGGACAGGGGGACAGGAAAGGGCTTTCTTT.

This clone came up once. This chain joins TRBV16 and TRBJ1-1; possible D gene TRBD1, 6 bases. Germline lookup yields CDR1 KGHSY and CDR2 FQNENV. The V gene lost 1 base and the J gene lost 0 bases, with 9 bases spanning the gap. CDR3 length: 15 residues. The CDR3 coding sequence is TGTGCCAGCAGCCAATTCGGACAGTTGAACACTGAAGCTTTCTTT. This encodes CASSQFGQLNTEAFF.

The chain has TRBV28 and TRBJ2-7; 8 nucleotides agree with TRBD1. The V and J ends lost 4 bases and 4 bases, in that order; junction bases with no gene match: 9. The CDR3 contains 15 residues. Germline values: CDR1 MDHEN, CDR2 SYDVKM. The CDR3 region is CASSSTGQGMYEQYF. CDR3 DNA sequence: TGTGCCAGCAGTTCCACAGGACAGGGAATGTACGAGCAGTACTTC.

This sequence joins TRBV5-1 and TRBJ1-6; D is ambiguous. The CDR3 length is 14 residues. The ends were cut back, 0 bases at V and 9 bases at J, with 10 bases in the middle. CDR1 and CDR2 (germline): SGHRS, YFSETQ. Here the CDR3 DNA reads TGCGCCAGCAGCTTGGACAGACCGGGTTCACCCCTCCACTTT. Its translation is CASSLDRPGSPLHF. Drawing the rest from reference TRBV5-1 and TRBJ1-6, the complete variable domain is KAGVTQTPRYLIKTRGQQVTLSCSPISGHRSVSWYQQTPGQGLQFLFEYFSETQRNKGNFPGRFSGRQFSNSRSEMNVSTLELGDSALYLCASSLDRPGSPLHFGNGTRLTVT.

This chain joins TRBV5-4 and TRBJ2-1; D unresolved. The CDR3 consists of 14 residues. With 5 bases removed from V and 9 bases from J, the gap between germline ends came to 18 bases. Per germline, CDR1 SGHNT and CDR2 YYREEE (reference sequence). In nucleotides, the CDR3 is TGTGCCAGCAGTCCCGATTACGCCGGGTCTGAGCAGTTCTTC. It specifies CASSPDYAGSEQFF.

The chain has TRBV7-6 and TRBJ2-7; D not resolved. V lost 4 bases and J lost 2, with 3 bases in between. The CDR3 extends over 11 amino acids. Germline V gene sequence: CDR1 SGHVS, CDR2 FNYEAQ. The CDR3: CASSSTYEQYF. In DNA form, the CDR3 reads TGTGCCAGCAGCTCAACCTACGAGCAGTACTTC.

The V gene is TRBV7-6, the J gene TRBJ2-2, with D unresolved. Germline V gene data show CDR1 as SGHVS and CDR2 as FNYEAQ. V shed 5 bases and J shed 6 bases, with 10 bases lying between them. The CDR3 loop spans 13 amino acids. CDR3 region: CASSLRFPGELFF. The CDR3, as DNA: TGTGCCAGCAGCCTCAGGTTTCCCGGGGAGCTGTTTTTT.

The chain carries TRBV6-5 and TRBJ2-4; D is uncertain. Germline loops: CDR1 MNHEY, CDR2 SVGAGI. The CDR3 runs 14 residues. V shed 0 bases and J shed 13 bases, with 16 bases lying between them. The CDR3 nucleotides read TGTGCCAGCAGTTACTCGATAGGCTCCTCAACGCAGTACTTC. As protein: CASSYSIGSSTQYF.

CDR3 sequence: CASSLASGDFLYGYTF. The CDR3 DNA reads as TGTGCCAGCAGCTTAGCGTCAGGGGACTTTCTCTATGGCTACACCTTC. The chain employs TRBV7-8 and TRBJ1-2, with a possible D match to TRBD1 (6 bases). The germline V gene has CDR1 SGHVS and CDR2 FQNEAQ. The CDR3 runs to 16 residues. V shed 0 bases and J shed 4 bases, with 15 bases lying between them.